A selection of T cell receptor beta chains follows, all from one sample in a study of T cell changes during pregnancy in multiple sclerosis. Using immunoSEQ multiplex PCR, the repertoire was profiled, and TCRdb retains in-frame clones only, with some absent. The table lists approximately 21,000 clones, about 85% of them singletons, with approximately 14% in the top ten. The material was CD8+ T cells from peripheral blood mononuclear cells, obtained in the first trimester of pregnancy. The origin of the receptors is a female donor in good health, enrolled as a control in a pregnancy study. The CDR3 runs from the conserved cysteine through the conserved F or W. Fields, in order: V gene, D gene, J gene, CDR3 length, clone size, CDR3 protein, CDR3 DNA. The D gene is left open where the match is weak. Some rows have no size entry. The others give once, few or many, or a class for an expanded clone.

v_gene: TRBV4-2
d_gene: TRBD2
j_gene: TRBJ2-3
len: 16
abundance: .
CDR3aa: CASSQEAASGGDTQYF
CDR3nt: TGTGCCAGCAGCCAGGAGGCTGCTAGCGGGGGAGATACGCAGTATTTT

v_gene: TRBV7-3
d_gene: TRBD2
j_gene: TRBJ2-1
len: 15
abundance: .
CDR3aa: CASSLGLAGKGEQFF
CDR3nt: TGTGCCAGCAGCTTGGGACTAGCGGGAAAGGGTGAGCAGTTCTTC

v_gene: TRBV9
d_gene: .
j_gene: TRBJ2-1
len: 14
abundance: .
CDR3aa: CASSQSGEYNEQFF
CDR3nt: TGTGCCAGCAGCCAGTCGGGGGAGTACAATGAGCAGTTCTTC

v_gene: TRBV29-1
d_gene: TRBD1
j_gene: TRBJ2-1
len: 13
abundance: .
CDR3aa: CSGLQGAGGEQFF
CDR3nt: TGCAGCGGCTTACAGGGGGCTGGCGGCGAGCAGTTCTTC

v_gene: TRBV5-6
d_gene: .
j_gene: TRBJ1-5
len: 16
abundance: .
CDR3aa: CASSPGREGSNQPQHF
CDR3nt: TGTGCCAGCAGCCCTGGGAGGGAAGGAAGCAATCAGCCCCAGCATTTT

v_gene: TRBV27
d_gene: .
j_gene: TRBJ1-5
len: 14
abundance: .
CDR3aa: CASSRSYSNQPQHF
CDR3nt: TGTGCCAGCAGCCGTTCGTATAGCAATCAGCCCCAGCATTTT

v_gene: TRBV6-4
d_gene: .
j_gene: TRBJ2-3
len: 14
abundance: .
CDR3aa: CASSEEASTDTQYF
CDR3nt: TGTGCCAGCAGTGAGGAGGCTTCCACAGATACGCAGTATTTT

v_gene: TRBV27
d_gene: .
j_gene: TRBJ2-7
len: 14
abundance: .
CDR3aa: CASSSSGGPYEQYF
CDR3nt: TGTGCCAGCAGTTCCTCAGGGGGGCCCTACGAGCAGTACTTC

v_gene: TRBV5-8
d_gene: .
j_gene: TRBJ2-6
len: 18
abundance: .
CDR3aa: CASSLYTGDSSGANVLTF
CDR3nt: TGTGCCAGCAGCTTGTACACGGGGGACAGCTCTGGGGCCAACGTCCTGACTTTC

v_gene: TRBV30
d_gene: .
j_gene: TRBJ1-1
len: 14
abundance: .
CDR3aa: CAWRSGVGNTEAFF
CDR3nt: TGTGCCTGGAGATCGGGGGTTGGGAACACTGAAGCTTTCTTT

v_gene: TRBV9
d_gene: .
j_gene: TRBJ2-6
len: 16
abundance: .
CDR3aa: CASSVRQEAGANVLTF
CDR3nt: TGTGCCAGCAGCGTGAGACAGGAAGCTGGGGCCAACGTCCTGACTTTC

v_gene: TRBV6-5
d_gene: .
j_gene: TRBJ2-5
len: 15
abundance: .
CDR3aa: CASSVLGGVQETQYF
CDR3nt: TGTGCCAGCAGTGTACTAGGAGGGGTCCAAGAGACCCAGTACTTC

v_gene: TRBV11-2
d_gene: TRBD2
j_gene: TRBJ2-7
len: 16
abundance: .
CDR3aa: CASSLGLAGGGSQQYF
CDR3nt: TGTGCCAGCAGCTTAGGCCTAGCGGGGGGCGGTAGCCAGCAGTACTTC

v_gene: TRBV4-2
d_gene: .
j_gene: TRBJ2-1
len: 17
abundance: .
CDR3aa: CASSQDGSNVAYNEQFF
CDR3nt: TGTGCCAGCAGCCAAGATGGTAGCAATGTCGCCTACAATGAGCAGTTCTTC

v_gene: TRBV6-1
d_gene: .
j_gene: TRBJ1-1
len: 16
abundance: .
CDR3aa: CASSEEVGGGGTEAFF
CDR3nt: TGTGCCAGCAGTGAAGAGGTCGGCGGGGGAGGTACTGAAGCTTTCTTT

v_gene: TRBV27
d_gene: TRBD1
j_gene: TRBJ1-4
len: 18
abundance: .
CDR3aa: CASSFGTGGRDPHGELFF
CDR3nt: TGTGCCAGCAGTTTCGGGACAGGGGGACGGGACCCCCACGGTGAACTGTTTTTT

v_gene: TRBV7-9
d_gene: .
j_gene: TRBJ2-3
len: 12
abundance: .
CDR3aa: CASSPGTDTQYF
CDR3nt: TGTGCCAGCAGCCCTGGCACAGATACGCAGTATTTT

v_gene: TRBV12-5
d_gene: .
j_gene: TRBJ1-1
len: 14
abundance: .
CDR3aa: CASGLVDRNTEAFF
CDR3nt: TGTGCTAGTGGCCTAGTTGATAGGAACACTGAAGCTTTCTTT

v_gene: TRBV9
d_gene: TRBD2
j_gene: TRBJ2-1
len: 13
abundance: .
CDR3aa: CASSSGSINEQFF
CDR3nt: TGTGCCAGCTCTAGCGGGAGTATAAATGAGCAGTTCTTC

v_gene: TRBV5-1
d_gene: .
j_gene: TRBJ1-6
len: 16
abundance: .
CDR3aa: CASSAVGGGSNSPLHF
CDR3nt: TGCGCCAGCAGCGCGGTGGGGGGGGGTAGCAATTCACCCCTCCACTTT

v_gene: TRBV4-1
d_gene: TRBD2
j_gene: TRBJ2-5
len: 15
abundance: .
CDR3aa: CASSQGTSDQETQYF
CDR3nt: TGCGCCAGCAGCCAGGGGACTAGTGACCAAGAGACCCAGTACTTC

v_gene: TRBV19
d_gene: TRBD2
j_gene: TRBJ2-2
len: 18
abundance: .
CDR3aa: CASSIPSGRFWNTGELFF
CDR3nt: TGTGCCAGTAGTATCCCTAGCGGGAGATTTTGGAACACCGGGGAGCTGTTTTTT

v_gene: TRBV4-3
d_gene: .
j_gene: TRBJ2-6
len: 17
abundance: few
CDR3aa: CASSQEGPEAGANVLTF
CDR3nt: TGCGCCAGCAGCCAAGAAGGACCGGAGGCTGGGGCCAACGTCCTGACTTTC

v_gene: TRBV5-8
d_gene: TRBD1
j_gene: TRBJ2-1
len: 13
abundance: .
CDR3aa: CASSRDRNNEQFF
CDR3nt: TGTGCCAGCAGCCGGGACAGGAACAATGAGCAGTTCTTC

v_gene: TRBV29-1
d_gene: .
j_gene: TRBJ1-1
len: 13
abundance: .
CDR3aa: CSVVVRGNTEAFF
CDR3nt: TGCAGCGTTGTAGTCAGGGGGAACACTGAAGCTTTCTTT

v_gene: TRBV7-9
d_gene: TRBD2
j_gene: TRBJ2-1
len: 18
abundance: .
CDR3aa: CASRPGTSGRETYNEQFF
CDR3nt: TGTGCCAGCAGACCCGGGACTAGCGGGAGAGAGACCTACAATGAGCAGTTCTTC

v_gene: TRBV28
d_gene: TRBD1
j_gene: TRBJ2-5
len: 14
abundance: .
CDR3aa: CASSPGTVQETQYF
CDR3nt: TGTGCCAGCAGCCCCGGGACAGTACAAGAGACCCAGTACTTC